The sequence of this T cell receptor beta chain was determined in a study of Graves' ophthalmopathy and Graves' hyperthyroidism (dated by TCRdb to between 2017 and 2018). With regard to the full study: Peripheral blood was collected at initial diagnosis, before any treatment. To explore V-J signatures distinguishing ophthalmopathy from hyperthyroidism, a discovery set of more than 95 patients (about 44 ophthalmopathy, roughly 60 stable hyperthyroidism) was enrolled. The 100 discovery patients were randomly divided into training and test sets at a 7:3 ratio. T-cell repertoires of thyroid tissue and blood were compared in about 6 hyperthyroidism patients. After sampling, hyperthyroidism patients received methimazole starting at 30 mg daily, and ophthalmopathy patients received high-dose intravenous methylprednisolone. The independent validation cohort included approximately 19 hyperthyroidism patients plus 17 patients who later progressed from hyperthyroidism to ophthalmopathy. TCR beta repertoire signatures were used to distinguish Graves' ophthalmopathy from Graves' hyperthyroidism and to predict progression to ophthalmopathy. In total, approximately 130 blood samples were TCR-sequenced: fewer than 50 ophthalmopathy, roughly 77 hyperthyroidism and roughly 17 hyperthyroidism-to-ophthalmopathy patients.

V is pared back by 0 bases and J by 0 bases, with 12 bases lying between the germline termini. The CDR3, cysteine through phenylalanine, is 18 amino acids long. The CDR3 DNA has 54 bases and is translated from base 1. In the germline V gene, CDR1 corresponds to MRHNA and CDR2 to SNTAGT. For repertoire sequencing, the TCR beta CDR3 regions were amplified from RNA transcripts. HTBI primers and the Qiagen OneStep RT-PCR kit were used in a first-round RT-PCR, which was followed by a second-round multiplex PCR, size selection and purification. Libraries were sequenced on an Illumina HiSeq2000 using paired-end 100 bp reads. For the original study's pipeline: SOAPnuke was used to process the reads, removing any read that contained adapters or uncalled bases, had a mean Phred below 15, or lacked an exact match to the constant primer or identifier. COPE v1.2.5 was used to merge the high-quality paired reads. Clonotypes were defined as unique nucleotide sequences and were aligned to IMGT TRB V, D and J references using MiTCR v1.1. Only V-J combinations with frequency above 0.0001 were analysed, covering approximately 99% of repertoires. For each V-J combination, a TCR clonal expansion and chaos score was defined as F50 clonal expansion divided by the chaos observed in the TCRdist matrix. Welch's t-statistics and random forest were used to reduce the features to some 13 V-J combinations, which were then used as input to a naive Bayes classifier. The Morisita-Horn index was used to measure how similar the thyroid and blood repertoires were. Clones were called with MiXCR by TCRdb after fastp trimmed the public reads at Q25, and only in-frame beta chains were retained. Each record represents a unique CDR3 protein, reported with the most common genes and DNA among its rows. The V and J calls and clone size come from TCRdb's table, not from the authors' own analysis. This sample comprises about 380,000 distinct CDR3 sequences, about 16% of them detected only once. The leading ten clones occupy approximately 7% of the sample.

Hyperthyroidism was considered stable if no progression to ophthalmopathy occurred within 18 months of follow-up. The hyperthyroidism patients were 18 to 65 years old and newly diagnosed, with a disease duration of less than 2 months. Anyone with other autoimmune diseases, uncontrolled infections, pregnancy or lactation was excluded from the study. Clinical symptoms, serum thyroxine, TRAb, thyroid ultrasound and orbital computed tomography were used for diagnosis. PBMCs were isolated from 7.5 to 10 ml of fresh peripheral blood by Ficoll-Paque density gradient centrifugation. Total RNA was extracted with Trizol reagent and quality-checked on an Agilent 2100 Bioanalyzer. The investigation overall reported the following: In validation, the model predicted ophthalmopathy progression with over 60% sensitivity and 72.22% specificity; roughly 12 predicted patients were CT-confirmed with GO in a median of approximately 6.5 months. Sample size was not predetermined statistically, and investigators were not blinded to group allocation. Most of the expanded thyroid clonotypes with a frequency above 0.001 were also detected in blood, and it was suggested that the thyroid immune response may be reflected by blood repertoires. In cross-validation, the 13-signature model distinguished ophthalmopathy from stable hyperthyroidism with less than 90% sensitivity and about 81% specificity, while in the test set the corresponding values were roughly 80% and 75%.

This clonotype showed up many times. This clone's antigen is unknown. The record has no base qualities; no much larger clone is one base away. The TCR sequence derives from a woman between 18 and 29 years old with stable Graves' hyperthyroidism. Donor details come from another sample of the same person, matched by shared clones. Material for sequencing was peripheral blood. The chain links TRBV6-4 with TRBJ2-6; a tentative D match to TRBD2 spans 6 bases. At the DNA level, the sequence is TGTGCCAGCAGTGACTCTAGGGACGGGAGCTCTGGGGCCAACGTCCTGACTTTC. It specifies CASSDSRDGSSGANVLTF.